The source of this T cell receptor (beta chain) is a study of T cell responses to AZD1222 COVID-19 vaccine. Study-wide results and caveats: Two AZD1222 administrations were followed by greater Spike-specific TCR breadth and depth. Among the donors, most were white British and more were female, and clonal diversity was possibly underestimated.

The table came from immunoSEQ multiplex PCR; TCRdb's copy has only in-frame clones and leaves some out. The repertoire includes 150,000 to 200,000 clones, about nine tenths of them detected once, and 2.6% sits in the top ten. With respect to this clone: The target antigen is unknown.

Germline-derived CDR1 and CDR2 are LGHNA and YNFKEQ. J was trimmed by 2 bases and V by 0 bases; bases with no gene match: 1. This CDR3 is 16 amino acids long. This clonotype was sampled from an adult in good health. The sequencing used peripheral blood, collected on day 0 of AZD1222 vaccination. The genes are TRBV4-2 and TRBJ2-1; 10 bases are a match to TRBD2. This chain's CDR3 is CASSQDGTSAYNEQFF. Here the CDR3 DNA reads TGTGCCAGCAGCCAAGATGGGACTAGCGCCTACAATGAGCAGTTCTTC.